This entry features one TCR beta chain sequence. The target antigen is unknown. Next came a second PCR, run for about 7 to 12 cycles, which used a sample-barcoded 5' primer along with a J-beta primer mix. TCRdb independently ran MiXCR on the 5' RACE reads; one entry per CDR3 protein. The sample lists over 1.5 million distinct CDR3 sequences; around 48% were seen once. The sample is drawn from a study of blood T cells in healthy people across ages. Caucasian, healthy and from Russia, the donors were aged between about 6 and 90. PBMCs, at least 6.5 million per sample, were isolated. Extraction of total RNA produced a minimum of 5 micrograms from each sample. Germline V CDR1 and CDR2: MGHDK, SYGVNS. The CDR3 totals 14 residues. V was trimmed by 5 bases and J by 3 bases, leaving 12 bases between them. Study findings and constraints: More naive CD4+ cells and higher diversity were found in long-lived than in aged donors.

The material sequenced was blood. The chain is built from TRBV25-1 and TRBJ2-3; D is possibly TRBD2 (6 bases). The receptor was isolated from a woman between 40 and 50 years old in good health. The CDR3 is CASSSGLLTDTQYF. The CDR3 DNA reads TGTGCCAGCAGTTCGGGACTCTTGACAGATACGCAGTATTTT.